The next 16 T cell receptor beta chains were all read from a single sample in a study of blood T cell repertoires in COVID-19. Some clones are missing from TCRdb's copy, which holds only in-frame ones; the method was immunoSEQ multiplex PCR. The repertoire holds tens of thousands of clones, with around 88% as singletons. The sample taken for sequencing was peripheral blood. The source of these receptors is a human donor in a cohort sampled during active COVID-19.

The rearrangement uses TRBV7-6 and TRBJ2-1, with TRBD2 matching over 7 bases. V trimming: 5 bases; J trimming: 0 bases; junction bases outside the gene matches: 4. Germline-derived CDR1 and CDR2 are SGHVS and FNYEAQ. This CDR3 spans 15 amino acids. CDR3 loop: CASSPAGSSYNEQFF. The CDR3 DNA reads TGTGCCAGCAGCCCAGCGGGGAGCTCCTACAATGAGCAGTTCTTC.

CDR3 protein: CASSMQGGQSPLHF. As DNA, the CDR3 is TGTGCCAGTAGTATGCAGGGTGGACAATCACCCCTCCACTTT. This rearrangement joins TRBV19 to TRBJ1-6, with a possible D match to TRBD1 (5 bases). The CDR3 totals 14 residues. The germline V and J ends were trimmed by 3 bases and 10 bases, with 13 bases remaining between them. CDR1 is LNHDA, CDR2 SQIVND, per germline (reference sequence).

This chain joins TRBV19 and TRBJ1-1; D ambiguous. The V gene lost 10 bases and the J gene lost 0 bases, with 12 bases spanning the gap. The V gene's germline CDR1 is LNHDA and CDR2 SQIVND (reference sequence). This CDR3 spans 13 amino acids. As DNA, the CDR3 is TGTGCCACCCTAGGCCCAGTGAACACTGAAGCTTTCTTT. It specifies CATLGPVNTEAFF.

The V gene is TRBV5-4, the J gene TRBJ1-2; maybe TRBD1 (5 bases). Germline assignment: CDR1 SGHNT and CDR2 YYREEE (reference sequence). Trimming shortened V by 5 bases and J by 0 bases, and 11 bases separated the two germline ends. This CDR3 contains 14 residues. CDR3 sequence (DNA): TGTGCCAGCAGTATCGACAGTGCTAACTATGGCTACACCTTC. Amino acid sequence: CASSIDSANYGYTF.

This sequence joins TRBV4-1 and TRBJ2-1; 10 nucleotides match TRBD2. This CDR3 has 16 residues. Germline V gene sequence: CDR1 MGHRA, CDR2 YSYEKL. V dropped 1 base and J dropped 10; count of bases not matched to a gene: 10. The CDR3 sequence: CASSQGEVGTSVEQFF. Written as DNA, the CDR3 is TGCGCCAGCAGCCAAGGGGAGGTGGGGACTAGCGTAGAGCAGTTCTTC.

The chain links TRBV7-9 to TRBJ1-1; 9 bases fit TRBD1. Germline V gives CDR1 SEHNR, CDR2 FQNEAQ (reference sequence). V shed 3 bases, J shed 2 bases, and the junction held 7 bases outside the gene matches. The length of the CDR3 is 16 residues. The CDR3 nucleotides read TGTGCCAGCAGCTTTCGACAGGGGGAACATAACACTGAAGCTTTCTTT. Protein product: CASSFRQGEHNTEAFF.

The CDR3: CASSKQGYNEKLFF. DNA of the CDR3: TGTGCCAGCAGCAAACAGGGATACAATGAAAAACTGTTTTTT. The chain has TRBV5-4 and TRBJ1-4; tentatively, D is TRBD1 (6 bases). Trimming took 4 bases from V and 5 from J, leaving 12 bases between them. This CDR3 comprises 14 residues. The germline V gene has CDR1 SGHNT and CDR2 YYREEE (reference sequence).

The chain uses TRBV20-1 and TRBJ2-3, with D possibly being TRBD1 (5 bases). The CDR3 runs 11 residues. V lost 4 bases to trimming and J lost 6 bases, with 8 bases between them. Germline V gives CDR1 DFQATT, CDR2 SNEGSKA (reference sequence). This CDR3 is CSANHRDTQYF. The CDR3, as DNA: TGCAGTGCTAACCACAGGGATACGCAGTATTTT.

This chain uses TRBV5-1 with TRBJ1-4, with a weak D call TRBD1 (5 bases). The CDR3 is 16 amino acids. Between the trimmed V and J ends, which lost 2 bases and 6 bases, there was a span of 17 bases. CDR1 is SGHRS and CDR2 is YFSETQ in the germline V gene. The CDR3 sequence is CASSLETGGLDEKLFF. For the CDR3, the DNA is TGCGCCAGCAGCTTAGAGACGGGGGGACTCGATGAAAAACTGTTTTTT.

The rearrangement uses TRBV19 and TRBJ2-4, with 14 nucleotides matching TRBD2. The CDR3 sequence is 17 residues long. With 6 bases clipped from V and 1 base from J, the junction kept 5 bases outside the gene matches. Germline V gene data show CDR1 as LNHDA and CDR2 as SQIVND (reference sequence). The CDR3 nucleotides read TGTGCCAGTAGGACTAGCGGGGGGGCCTTGGCCAAAAACATTCAGTACTTC. It is translated as CASRTSGGALAKNIQYF.

The chain uses TRBV6-5 and TRBJ1-2, with D unclear. The CDR3 covers 13 residues. Germline V gives CDR1 MNHEY, CDR2 SVGAGI. V dropped 6 bases and J dropped 8 bases, with 16 bases sitting between them. The CDR3: CASSLPSESGYTF. The CDR3, as DNA: TGTGCCAGCAGCTTACCCTCGGAGAGCGGCTACACCTTC.

The chain has TRBV6-1 and TRBJ1-1, with D maybe TRBD1 (5 bases). The CDR3 has 13 residues. Trimming left V 3 bases short and J 3 bases short, with 8 bases between. Germline V gives CDR1 MNHNS, CDR2 SASEGT. CDR3 nucleotides: TGTGCCAGCAGTGAGACAGTAGACACTGAAGCTTTCTTT. Its translation: CASSETVDTEAFF.

The rearrangement links TRBV3-1 (or the pseudogene TRBV3-2) to TRBJ1-2; D is perhaps TRBD1 (5 bases). Germline CDR1 LGHDT, CDR2 YNNKEL (reference sequence). V lost 0 bases, J lost 7 bases, and 12 bases lay in between. The CDR3 is made up of 14 amino acids. The CDR3 spells CASSQDTQARGYTF. The DNA for the CDR3 is TGTGCCAGCAGCCAAGATACACAGGCTCGTGGCTACACCTTC.

The V gene is TRBV9, the J gene TRBJ2-1; D may be TRBD1 (5 bases). Trimming left V 3 bases short and J 2 bases short, with 12 bases between. The germline V gene encodes CDR1 SGDLS and CDR2 YYNGEE. The CDR3 length is 15 residues. In nucleotides, the CDR3 is TGTGCCAGCAGCGCCGACAGCTACGCCTACAATGAGCAGTTCTTC. It is translated as CASSADSYAYNEQFF.

The V gene is TRBV20-1, the J gene TRBJ2-1; TRBD1 might be the D (6 bases). The CDR3 is 16 amino acids. The germline CDR1 and CDR2 sequences are DFQATT and SNEGSKA (reference sequence). V dropped 3 bases and J dropped 0 bases, with 15 bases sitting between them. This chain's CDR3 is CSASSLGGPSYNEQFF. The DNA for the CDR3 is TGCAGTGCTAGTTCATTAGGGGGACCCTCCTACAATGAGCAGTTCTTC.

The CDR3 reads CASRDWRDEKLFF. The CDR3, as DNA: TGTGCCAGCAGAGACTGGCGTGATGAAAAACTGTTTTTT. The gene calls are TRBV2 and TRBJ1-4; D is undetermined. The V gene's germline CDR1 is SNHLY and CDR2 FYNNEI. V was cut by 6 bases and J by 6 bases, with 11 bases left in between. The CDR3 totals 13 residues.